This T cell receptor beta chain derives from a study of a mutant IDH1 vaccine in newly diagnosed glioma. Study details: In some groups vaccination began 4-6 weeks post-radiotherapy; others received it with temozolomide. The earlier regimen, radiotherapy, temozolomide, or both, was most often both.

The method was immunoSEQ multiplex PCR; TCRdb's version includes in-frame clones alone and lacks a portion of them. The data show some 33,000 clones, more than 75% seen once. Notes on this clone: Its antigen is not known.

The ends lost 3 bases at V and 5 bases at J; junction bases unmatched: 5. There are 14 residues in the CDR3. Per germline, CDR1 MNHEY and CDR2 SMNVEV (reference sequence). Time point: week 35, safety follow-up. Doses consisted of 300 ug of mutant IDH1 20-mer peptide each, paired with topical imiquimod. The origin of this receptor is a man aged 25-40 years with glioma. Sequencing was performed on PBMCs, taken from a glioma patient whose treatment included an IDH1 peptide vaccine. The chain employs TRBV27 and TRBJ1-1, with TRBD1 identical over 8 bases. The CDR3 DNA follows: TGTGCCAGCAGTTTCCACGGACAGGGAACTGAAGCTTTCTTT. Translation: CASSFHGQGTEAFF.